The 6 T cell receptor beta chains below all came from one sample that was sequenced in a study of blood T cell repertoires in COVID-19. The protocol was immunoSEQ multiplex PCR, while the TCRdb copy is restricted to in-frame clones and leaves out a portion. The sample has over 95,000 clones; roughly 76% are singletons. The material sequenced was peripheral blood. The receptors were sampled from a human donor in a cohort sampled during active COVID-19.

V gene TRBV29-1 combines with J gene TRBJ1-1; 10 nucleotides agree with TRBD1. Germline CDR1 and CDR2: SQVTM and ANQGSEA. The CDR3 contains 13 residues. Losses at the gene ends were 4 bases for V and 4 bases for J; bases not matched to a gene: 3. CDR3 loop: CSVGTGGLTEAFF. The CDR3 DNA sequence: TGCAGCGTTGGGACAGGGGGTCTCACTGAAGCTTTCTTT.

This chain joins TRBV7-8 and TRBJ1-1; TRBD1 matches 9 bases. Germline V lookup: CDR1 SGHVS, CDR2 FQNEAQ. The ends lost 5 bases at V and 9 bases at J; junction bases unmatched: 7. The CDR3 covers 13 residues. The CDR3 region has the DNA TGTGCCAGCAGCGTACGACAGGGGGAAAAAGCTTTCTTT. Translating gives CASSVRQGEKAFF.

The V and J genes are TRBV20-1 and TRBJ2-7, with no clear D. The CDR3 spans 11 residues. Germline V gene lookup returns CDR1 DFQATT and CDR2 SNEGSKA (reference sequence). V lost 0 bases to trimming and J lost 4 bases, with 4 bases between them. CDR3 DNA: TGCAGTGCTAGAGACGGTTACGAGCAGTACTTC. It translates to CSARDGYEQYF.

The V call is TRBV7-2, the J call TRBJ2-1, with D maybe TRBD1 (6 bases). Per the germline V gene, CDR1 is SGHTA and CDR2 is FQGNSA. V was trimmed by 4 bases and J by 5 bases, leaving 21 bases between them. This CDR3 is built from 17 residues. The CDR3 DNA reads TGTGCCAGCAGCTCCCAGATCGGGCAGGGGATCAACAATGAGCAGTTCTTC. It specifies CASSSQIGQGINNEQFF.

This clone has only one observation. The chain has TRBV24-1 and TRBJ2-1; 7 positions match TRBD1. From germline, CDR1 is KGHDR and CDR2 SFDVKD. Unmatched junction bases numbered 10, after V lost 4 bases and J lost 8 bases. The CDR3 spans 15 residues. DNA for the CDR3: TGTGCCACCAGTGACCCGACAGGGAAGGGCCATGAGCAGTTCTTC. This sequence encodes CATSDPTGKGHEQFF.

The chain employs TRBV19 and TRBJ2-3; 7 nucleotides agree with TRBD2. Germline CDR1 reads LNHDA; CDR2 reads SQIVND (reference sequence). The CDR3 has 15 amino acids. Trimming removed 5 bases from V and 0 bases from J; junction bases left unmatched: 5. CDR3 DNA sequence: TGTGCCAGTAGTCGGAGCGGGATTAGCACAGATACGCAGTATTTT. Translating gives CASSRSGISTDTQYF.